The 17 T cell receptor beta chains listed next were all sequenced from one sample in a study of cytomegalovirus exposure and HLA in healthy donors. PCR used 60 Vbeta primers and 13 Jbeta primers. Sequencing was performed with immunoSEQ multiplex PCR; in TCRdb, only in-frame clones are kept and a portion is missing. The table records approximately 120,000 clones, 70% to 85% of them present only once. The material sequenced was PBMCs. The receptors were sampled from a woman aged 40 to 55 in good health and CMV-seropositive.

The chain couples TRBV5-1 to TRBJ2-3; 10 bases line up with TRBD2. This CDR3 is 15 amino acids long. The trim removed 4 bases at V and 2 bases at J, leaving 4 bases unmatched. Per germline, CDR1 SGHRS and CDR2 YFSETQ. The DNA for the CDR3 is TGCGCCAGCAGCCCCGGACTAGCGGTCACAGATACGCAGTATTTT. Amino acid sequence: CASSPGLAVTDTQYF.

The genes are TRBV29-1 and TRBJ1-2, with a weak D call TRBD1 (6 bases). CDR1 and CDR2 (germline): SQVTM, ANQGSEA. CDR3 length: 13 amino acids. The V gene lost 5 bases and the J gene lost 4 bases, with 14 bases spanning the gap. CDR3 nucleotides: TGCAGCGTTCGGATGGACAGCCCCTATGGCTACACCTTC. Translated: CSVRMDSPYGYTF.

The table lists this clone with a few counts. The rearrangement links TRBV7-9 to TRBJ1-2, with D perhaps TRBD1 (5 bases). The CDR3 has 13 amino acids. The V end lost 1 base, the J end lost 8 bases, and 11 bases lay between the germline ends. Germline V gene sequence: CDR1 SEHNR, CDR2 FQNEAQ (reference sequence). CDR3: CASSLVGASGYTF. Written as DNA, the CDR3 is TGTGCCAGCAGCTTAGTAGGGGCCTCGGGCTACACCTTC.

The gene calls are TRBV7-6 and TRBJ1-2; D possibly corresponds to TRBD1 (6 bases). The V end was cut by 2 bases, the J end by 8 bases, with 15 bases between. This CDR3 spans 14 amino acids. Germline CDR1 reads SGHVS; CDR2 reads FNYEAQ. Here the CDR3 reads CASSLFTGPDGYTF. CDR3 DNA: TGTGCCAGCAGCTTATTCACAGGGCCCGACGGCTACACCTTC.

The chain has TRBV5-4 and TRBJ2-7; 8 bases line up with TRBD2. From germline, CDR1 is SGHNT and CDR2 YYREEE (reference sequence). The CDR3 loop spans 13 amino acids. V gave up 0 bases and J gave up 4 bases; unmatched junction bases: 0. The CDR3 spells CASSLEREYEQYF. The CDR3 nucleotides read TGTGCCAGCAGCTTGGAGCGGGAGTACGAGCAGTACTTC.

This clone has a handful of counts. The gene calls are TRBV2 and TRBJ2-5, with TRBD2 matching over 8 bases. V gave up 2 bases and J gave up 2 bases; unmatched junction bases: 4. The CDR3 is made up of 15 amino acids. Germline assignment: CDR1 SNHLY and CDR2 FYNNEI. This chain's CDR3 is CASSERTSRQETQYF. CDR3 DNA sequence: TGTGCCAGCAGTGAAAGGACTAGCAGGCAAGAGACCCAGTACTTC.

This clone was counted between two and nine times. The chain's CDR3 is CASSSYAGSTDTQYF. The DNA for the CDR3 is TGTGCCAGCAGTTCCTACGCGGGAAGCACAGATACGCAGTATTTT. The V gene is TRBV28, the J gene TRBJ2-3; TRBD2 might be the D (6 bases). There are 15 residues in the CDR3. Germline CDR1 and CDR2: MDHEN and SYDVKM. Trimming took off 4 bases at V and 0 bases at J, with 11 bases between the two ends.

The chain combines TRBV11-2 with TRBJ2-3; D is unclear. This CDR3 region has 15 residues. Trimming shortened V by 5 bases and J by 1 base, and 13 bases separated the two germline ends. In germline, CDR1 is SGHAT, CDR2 FQNNGV. Here the CDR3 DNA reads TGTGCCAGCAGCCCCTTGCGGTCCGGCACAGATACGCAGTATTTT. The encoded protein is CASSPLRSGTDTQYF.

There are a few counts of this clone. This sequence joins TRBV4-1 and TRBJ2-2, with D perhaps matching TRBD1 (5 bases). The CDR3 extends over 15 amino acids. V was shortened by 1 base and J by 7 bases, with 13 bases between the two germline ends. Per the germline V gene, CDR1 is MGHRA and CDR2 is YSYEKL. The CDR3 region has the DNA TGCGCCAGCAGCCAAGGAAGTTGGGGCATCGGGGAGCTGTTTTTT. Amino acid sequence: CASSQGSWGIGELFF.

The V gene is TRBV28, the J gene TRBJ1-3, with a weak D call TRBD1 (6 bases). The length of the CDR3 is 15 residues. The germline V gene encodes CDR1 MDHEN and CDR2 SYDVKM. V was trimmed by 7 bases and J by 2 bases, leaving 15 bases between them. The CDR3 sequence: CASNLQGPAGNTIYF. The CDR3 DNA reads as TGTGCCAGCAACCTACAGGGACCGGCTGGAAACACCATATATTTT.

In its sample, this clone was seen once. V and J are TRBV19 and TRBJ2-1; 10 nucleotides line up with TRBD2. The CDR3 extends over 13 amino acids. Germline V gene lookup returns CDR1 LNHDA and CDR2 SQIVND (reference sequence). The junction had 8 bases not matched to a gene; V was cut back by 3 bases and J by 15 bases. CDR3 residues: CASSILQAGGLFF. The CDR3 DNA reads as TGTGCCAGTAGTATTCTCCAAGCGGGAGGGCTGTTCTTC.

Of note for this clone: The junction differs from germline at one of its ends, possibly a read error. CDR3 in DNA: TGCGACAGCAGCCAAGGGTTAACGAGCTCCTACGAGCAGTACTTC. Encoded protein: CDSSQGLTSSYEQYF. The rearrangement joins TRBV4-1 to TRBJ2-7; no definite D call. CDR3 length: 15 residues. The germline V gene encodes CDR1 MGHRA and CDR2 YSYEKL.

The rearrangement uses TRBV28 and TRBJ1-1, with 11 bases identical to TRBD1. CDR1 and CDR2 from the germline V gene are MDHEN and SYDVKM. The CDR3 is 14 residues long. The V gene end was trimmed by 5 bases and the J gene end by 4 bases; junction bases not matched to a gene: 3. CDR3 sequence: CASSGGQGGTEAFF. The CDR3 DNA follows: TGTGCCAGCAGTGGGGGACAGGGGGGCACTGAAGCTTTCTTT. Combining the CDR3 with reference TRBV28 and TRBJ1-1 gives the whole variable domain DVKVTQSSRYLVKRTGEKVFLECVQDMDHENMFWYRQDPGLGLRLIYFSYDVKMKEKGDIPEGYSVSREKKERFSLILESASTNQTSMYLCASSGGQGGTEAFFGQGTRLTVV.

The chain is built from TRBV29-1 and TRBJ1-2; 11 positions match TRBD1. The J segment lost 3 bases and the V segment lost 5 bases, leaving 11 bases of the junction unmatched. The germline CDR1 and CDR2 sequences are SQVTM and ANQGSEA. This CDR3 is built from 16 residues. The CDR3 sequence is CSVLRTGGKYDYGYTF. For the CDR3, the DNA is TGCAGCGTTTTACGGACAGGGGGCAAGTATGACTATGGCTACACCTTC.

The chain links TRBV5-5 to TRBJ2-7; 8 positions match TRBD2. This CDR3 has 15 residues. The V and J ends lost 0 bases and 3 bases, in that order; junction bases with no gene match: 5. Germline V lookup: CDR1 SGHKS, CDR2 YYEKEE (reference sequence). CDR3 sequence reads: CASSLGLATLYEQYF. In DNA, the CDR3 is TGTGCCAGCAGCTTGGGACTAGCGACCCTCTACGAGCAGTACTTC. Complete variable domain (other parts from reference TRBV5-5 and TRBJ2-7): DAGVTQSPTHLIKTRGQQVTLRCSPISGHKSVSWYQQVLGQGPQFIFQYYEKEERGRGNFPDRFSARQFPNYSSELNVNALLLGDSALYLCASSLGLATLYEQYFGPGTRLTVT.

The chain employs TRBV10-2 and TRBJ2-1; 11 nucleotides match TRBD2. CDR3 length equals 15 residues. Germline V CDR1 and CDR2: WSHSY, SAAADI. V shed 6 bases, J shed 5 bases, and the junction held 6 bases outside the gene matches. The chain's CDR3 is CASRDTSGSDNEQFF. Here the CDR3 DNA reads TGCGCCAGCAGGGATACTAGCGGGAGCGACAATGAGCAGTTCTTC.

J is TRBJ2-1 and V is TRBV5-1; D perhaps matches TRBD1 (6 bases). Trimming cost V 0 bases and J 5 bases, with 12 bases left between them. CDR1 SGHRS and CDR2 YFSETQ come from the germline V gene. The CDR3 has 15 amino acids. CDR3 bases: TGCGCCAGCAGCTTGGTTGGGGGCGCAAACAATGAGCAGTTCTTC. This encodes CASSLVGGANNEQFF.